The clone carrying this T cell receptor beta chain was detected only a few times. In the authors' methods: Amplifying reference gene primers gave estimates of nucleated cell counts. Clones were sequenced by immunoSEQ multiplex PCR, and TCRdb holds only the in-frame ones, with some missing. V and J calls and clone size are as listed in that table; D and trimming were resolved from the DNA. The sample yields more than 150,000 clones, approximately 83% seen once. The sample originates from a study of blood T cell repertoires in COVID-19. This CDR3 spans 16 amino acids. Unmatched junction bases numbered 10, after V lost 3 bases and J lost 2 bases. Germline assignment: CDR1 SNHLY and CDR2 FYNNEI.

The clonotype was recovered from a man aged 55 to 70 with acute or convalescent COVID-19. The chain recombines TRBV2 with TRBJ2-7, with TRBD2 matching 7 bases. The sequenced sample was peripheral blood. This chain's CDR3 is CASSEGILARPYEQYF. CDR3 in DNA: TGTGCCAGCAGTGAGGGGATACTAGCGCGACCCTACGAGCAGTACTTC.